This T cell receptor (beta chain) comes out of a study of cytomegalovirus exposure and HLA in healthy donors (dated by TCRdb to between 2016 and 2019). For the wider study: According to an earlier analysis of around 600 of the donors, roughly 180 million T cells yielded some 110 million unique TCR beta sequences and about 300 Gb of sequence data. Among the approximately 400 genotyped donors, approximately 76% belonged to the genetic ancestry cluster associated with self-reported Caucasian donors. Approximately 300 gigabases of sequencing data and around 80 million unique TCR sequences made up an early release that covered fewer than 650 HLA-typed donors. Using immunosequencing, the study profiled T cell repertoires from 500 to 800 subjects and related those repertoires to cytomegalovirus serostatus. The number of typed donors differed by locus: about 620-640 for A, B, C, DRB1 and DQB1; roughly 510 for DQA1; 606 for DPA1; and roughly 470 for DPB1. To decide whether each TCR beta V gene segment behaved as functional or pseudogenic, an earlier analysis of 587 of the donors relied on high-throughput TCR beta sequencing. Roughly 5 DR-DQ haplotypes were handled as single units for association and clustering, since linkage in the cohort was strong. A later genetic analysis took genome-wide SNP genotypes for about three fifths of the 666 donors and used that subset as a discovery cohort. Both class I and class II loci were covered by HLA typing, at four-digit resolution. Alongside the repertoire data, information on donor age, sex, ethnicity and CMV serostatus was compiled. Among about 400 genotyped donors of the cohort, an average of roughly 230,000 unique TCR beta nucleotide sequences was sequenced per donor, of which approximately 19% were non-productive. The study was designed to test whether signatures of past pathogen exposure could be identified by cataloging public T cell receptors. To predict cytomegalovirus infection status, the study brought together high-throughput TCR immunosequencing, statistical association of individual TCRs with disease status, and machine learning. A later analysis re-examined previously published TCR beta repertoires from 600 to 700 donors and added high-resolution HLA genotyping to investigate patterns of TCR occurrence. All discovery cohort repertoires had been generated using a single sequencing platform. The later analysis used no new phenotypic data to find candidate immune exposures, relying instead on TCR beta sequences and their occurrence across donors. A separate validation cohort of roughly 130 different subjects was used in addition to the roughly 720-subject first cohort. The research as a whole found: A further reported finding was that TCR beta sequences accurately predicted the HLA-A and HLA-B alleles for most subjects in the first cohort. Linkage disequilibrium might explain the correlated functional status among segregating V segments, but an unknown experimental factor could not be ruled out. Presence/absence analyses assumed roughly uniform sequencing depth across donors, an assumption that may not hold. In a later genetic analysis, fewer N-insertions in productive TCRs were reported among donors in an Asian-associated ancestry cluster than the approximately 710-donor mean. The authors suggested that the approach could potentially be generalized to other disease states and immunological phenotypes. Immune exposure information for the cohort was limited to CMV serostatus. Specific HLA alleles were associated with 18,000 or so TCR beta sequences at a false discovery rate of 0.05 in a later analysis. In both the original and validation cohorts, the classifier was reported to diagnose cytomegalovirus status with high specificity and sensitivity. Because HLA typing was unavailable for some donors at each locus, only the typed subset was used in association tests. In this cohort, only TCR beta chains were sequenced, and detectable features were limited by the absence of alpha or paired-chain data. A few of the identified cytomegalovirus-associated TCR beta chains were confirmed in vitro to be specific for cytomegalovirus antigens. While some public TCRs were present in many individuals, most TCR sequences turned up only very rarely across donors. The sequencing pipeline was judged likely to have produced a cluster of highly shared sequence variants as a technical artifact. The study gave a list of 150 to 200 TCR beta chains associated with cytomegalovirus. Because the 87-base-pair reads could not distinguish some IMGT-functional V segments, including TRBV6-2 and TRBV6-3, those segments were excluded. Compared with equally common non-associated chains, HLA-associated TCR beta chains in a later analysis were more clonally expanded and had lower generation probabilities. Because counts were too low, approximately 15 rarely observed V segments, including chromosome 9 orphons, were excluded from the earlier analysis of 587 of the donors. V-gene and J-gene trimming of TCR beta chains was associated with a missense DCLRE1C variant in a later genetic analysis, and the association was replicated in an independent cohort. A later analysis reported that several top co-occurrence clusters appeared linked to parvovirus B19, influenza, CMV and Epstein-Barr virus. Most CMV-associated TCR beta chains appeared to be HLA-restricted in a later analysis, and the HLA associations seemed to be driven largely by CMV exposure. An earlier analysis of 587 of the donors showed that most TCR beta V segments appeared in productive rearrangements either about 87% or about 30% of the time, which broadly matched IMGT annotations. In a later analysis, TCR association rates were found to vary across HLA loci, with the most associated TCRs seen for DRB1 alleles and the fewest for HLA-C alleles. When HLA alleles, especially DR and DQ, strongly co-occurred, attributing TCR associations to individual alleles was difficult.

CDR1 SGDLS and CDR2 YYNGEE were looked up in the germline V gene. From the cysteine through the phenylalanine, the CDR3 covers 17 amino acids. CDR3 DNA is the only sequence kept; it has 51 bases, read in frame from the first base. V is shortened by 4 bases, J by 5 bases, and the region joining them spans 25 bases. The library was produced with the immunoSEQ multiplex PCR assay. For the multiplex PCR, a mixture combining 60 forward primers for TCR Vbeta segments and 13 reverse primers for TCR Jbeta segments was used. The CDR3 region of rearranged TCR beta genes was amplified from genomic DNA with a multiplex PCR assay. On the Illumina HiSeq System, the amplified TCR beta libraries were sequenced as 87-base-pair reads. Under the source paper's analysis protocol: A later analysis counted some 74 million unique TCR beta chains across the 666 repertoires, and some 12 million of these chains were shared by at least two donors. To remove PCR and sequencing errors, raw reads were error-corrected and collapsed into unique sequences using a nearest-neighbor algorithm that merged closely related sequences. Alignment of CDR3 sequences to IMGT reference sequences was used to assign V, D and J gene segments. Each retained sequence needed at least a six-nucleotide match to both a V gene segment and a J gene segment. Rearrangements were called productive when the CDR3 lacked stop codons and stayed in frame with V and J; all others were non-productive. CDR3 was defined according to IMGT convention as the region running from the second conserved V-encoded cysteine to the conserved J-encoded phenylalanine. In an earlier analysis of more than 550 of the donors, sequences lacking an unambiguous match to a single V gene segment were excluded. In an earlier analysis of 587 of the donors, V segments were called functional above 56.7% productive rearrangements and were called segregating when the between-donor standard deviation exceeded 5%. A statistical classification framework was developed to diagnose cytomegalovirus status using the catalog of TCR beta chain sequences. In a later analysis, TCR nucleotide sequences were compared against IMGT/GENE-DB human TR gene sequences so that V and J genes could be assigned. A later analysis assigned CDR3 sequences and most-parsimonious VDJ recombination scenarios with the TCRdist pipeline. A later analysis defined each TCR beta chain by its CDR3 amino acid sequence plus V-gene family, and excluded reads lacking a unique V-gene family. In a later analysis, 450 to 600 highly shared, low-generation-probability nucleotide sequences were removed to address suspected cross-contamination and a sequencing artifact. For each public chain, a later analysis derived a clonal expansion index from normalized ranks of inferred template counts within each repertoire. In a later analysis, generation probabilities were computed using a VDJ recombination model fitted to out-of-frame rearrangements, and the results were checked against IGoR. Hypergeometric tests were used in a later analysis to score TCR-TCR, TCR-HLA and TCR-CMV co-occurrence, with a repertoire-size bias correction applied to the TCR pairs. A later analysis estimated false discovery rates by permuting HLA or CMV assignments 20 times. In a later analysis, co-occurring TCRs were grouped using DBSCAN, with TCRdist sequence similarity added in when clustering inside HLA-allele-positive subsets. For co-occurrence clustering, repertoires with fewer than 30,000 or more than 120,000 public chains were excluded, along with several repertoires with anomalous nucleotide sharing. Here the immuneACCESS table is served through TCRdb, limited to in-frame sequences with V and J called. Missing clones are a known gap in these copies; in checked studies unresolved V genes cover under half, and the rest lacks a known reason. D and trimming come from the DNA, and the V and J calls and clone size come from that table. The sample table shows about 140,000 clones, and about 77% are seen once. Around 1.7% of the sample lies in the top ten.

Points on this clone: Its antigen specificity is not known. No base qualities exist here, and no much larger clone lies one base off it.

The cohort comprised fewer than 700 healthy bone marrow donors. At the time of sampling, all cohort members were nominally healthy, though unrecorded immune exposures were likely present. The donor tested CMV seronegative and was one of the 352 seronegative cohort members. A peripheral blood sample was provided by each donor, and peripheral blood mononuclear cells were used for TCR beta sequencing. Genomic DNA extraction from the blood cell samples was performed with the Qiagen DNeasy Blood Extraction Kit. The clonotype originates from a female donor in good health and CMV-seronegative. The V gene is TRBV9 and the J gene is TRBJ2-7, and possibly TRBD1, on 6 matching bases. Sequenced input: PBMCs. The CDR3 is CASSLTNRDTPDHEQYF. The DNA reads TGTGCCAGCAGCCTTACTAACCGGGACACCCCAGACCACGAGCAGTACTTC.